A selection of T cell receptor beta chains follows, all from one sample in a study of blood T cell repertoires in COVID-19. This table comes from immunoSEQ multiplex PCR, and its TCRdb copy is limited to in-frame clones, with some not included. This sample has roughly 120,000 clones; just under 90% occur once, and the top ten carry about 2%. The sample taken for sequencing was peripheral blood. Receptor source: a woman between 45 and 60 years old with acute or convalescent COVID-19. The CDR3 runs from the conserved cysteine through the conserved F or W. Each record gives: CDR3 DNA, CDR3 protein, J gene, CDR3 length, D gene, V gene, clone size. A D gene is named only where the DNA matches it firmly. Some rows mark clone size as missing; the rest say once, few, many or name a class of expanded clone.

DNA: TGTGCCAGCAGCGATAAAACAGAAGGCTACACCTTC
CDR3: CASSDKTEGYTF
J: TRBJ1-2
length: 12
D: -
V: TRBV9
size: -

DNA: TGTGCCACCAGCAGAGATGGGACTAGCGGGGGTATTTACAATGAGCAGTTCTTC
CDR3: CATSRDGTSGGIYNEQFF
J: TRBJ2-1
length: 18
D: TRBD2
V: TRBV15
size: -

DNA: TGTGCCAGCAGCCTAACAGGGGCAGTGGAGACCCAGTACTTC
CDR3: CASSLTGAVETQYF
J: TRBJ2-5
length: 14
D: TRBD1
V: TRBV5-6
size: -

DNA: TGTGCCAGCAGCAAACTACCCCTAGATAGACAGAGCTCCTATAATTCACCCCTCCACTTT
CDR3: CASSKLPLDRQSSYNSPLHF
J: TRBJ1-6
length: 20
D: -
V: TRBV21-1
size: -

DNA: TGTGCCAGCAGGGACCCGACAGGGCGAATTACTGAAGCTTTCTTT
CDR3: CASRDPTGRITEAFF
J: TRBJ1-1
length: 15
D: TRBD1
V: TRBV6-5
size: -

DNA: TGTGCTAGTGGTTTACAGGGATCCTATAATTCACCCCTCCACTTT
CDR3: CASGLQGSYNSPLHF
J: TRBJ1-6
length: 15
D: -
V: TRBV12-5
size: -

DNA: TGTGCCAGCCTCCCTACCTTTAGCCCAAACACGTACCAAGAGACCCAGTACTTC
CDR3: CASLPTFSPNTYQETQYF
J: TRBJ2-5
length: 18
D: -
V: TRBV2
size: -

DNA: TGTGCCAGCAGCTTTGTAGCGGGGGCCCAAGAGACCCAGTACTTC
CDR3: CASSFVAGAQETQYF
J: TRBJ2-5
length: 15
D: TRBD2
V: TRBV11-2
size: -

DNA: TGTGCCAGCAGCCAAGGTCAGGGGGCGAGCACCGGGGAGCTGTTTTTT
CDR3: CASSQGQGASTGELFF
J: TRBJ2-2
length: 16
D: TRBD1
V: TRBV4-2
size: -

DNA: TGTGCCAGCAGCTTAGAAGGGGGTGGGTACAATGAGCAGTTCTTC
CDR3: CASSLEGGGYNEQFF
J: TRBJ2-1
length: 15
D: -
V: TRBV7-6
size: -

DNA: TGTGCCAGCAGTGGAGGAAGGGGAACCGAGCAGTACTTC
CDR3: CASSGGRGTEQYF
J: TRBJ2-7
length: 13
D: -
V: TRBV2
size: once

DNA: TGTGCCAGCAGCCCTGACTCGACAGGGATGCACTACGAGCAGTACTTC
CDR3: CASSPDSTGMHYEQYF
J: TRBJ2-7
length: 16
D: TRBD1
V: TRBV7-9
size: -

DNA: TGTGCCAGTAGTATCGCCTCGAGACAGGGGGGATGGCCCCAGCATTTT
CDR3: CASSIASRQGGWPQHF
J: TRBJ1-5
length: 16
D: TRBD1
V: TRBV19
size: -

DNA: TGCGCCAGCAGCTTGGAGTTGCGGGCCTATGGCTACACCTTC
CDR3: CASSLELRAYGYTF
J: TRBJ1-2
length: 14
D: -
V: TRBV5-1
size: once

DNA: TGTGCCAGCAGCTCCGACTTGGTCCCGGGCAAAAACATTCAGTACTTC
CDR3: CASSSDLVPGKNIQYF
J: TRBJ2-4
length: 16
D: -
V: TRBV7-2
size: -

DNA: TGCGCCAGCAGCCAAGAAGCAGGGACACATCAGCCCCAGCATTTT
CDR3: CASSQEAGTHQPQHF
J: TRBJ1-5
length: 15
D: -
V: TRBV4-3
size: -

DNA: TGTGCCAGCAGCGGGTCCGGACTAGCGGGAGGCTACCCCTACAATGAGCAGTTCTTC
CDR3: CASSGSGLAGGYPYNEQFF
J: TRBJ2-1
length: 19
D: TRBD2
V: TRBV9
size: -

DNA: TGCGCCAGCAGTGAGACGGGACAGACTCAAGAGACCCAGTACTTC
CDR3: CASSETGQTQETQYF
J: TRBJ2-5
length: 15
D: TRBD1
V: TRBV10-2
size: -

DNA: TGTGCCAGCAGGCCGGGACAGGGGGGGTATGGCTACACCTTC
CDR3: CASRPGQGGYGYTF
J: TRBJ1-2
length: 14
D: TRBD1
V: TRBV11-2
size: -

DNA: TGTGCCAGCAGTGACCTATCTAGCGGGAGGGTCTTGAACACCGGGGAGCTGTTTTTT
CDR3: CASSDLSSGRVLNTGELFF
J: TRBJ2-2
length: 19
D: TRBD2
V: TRBV6-1
size: once

DNA: TGTGCCAGCAGCGGTTCTTTGACAGCGAACACCGGGGAGCTGTTTTTT
CDR3: CASSGSLTANTGELFF
J: TRBJ2-2
length: 16
D: -
V: TRBV7-6
size: -

DNA: TGCGCCAGCAGCGAGGCGGTTACGAACACTGAAGCTTTCTTT
CDR3: CASSEAVTNTEAFF
J: TRBJ1-1
length: 14
D: -
V: TRBV5-1
size: -

DNA: TGTGCCGGCGCGGACAGGGGGCTACAACTGTTTTTT
CDR3: CAGADRGLQLFF
J: TRBJ1-4
length: 12
D: TRBD1
V: TRBV6-5
size: -

DNA: TGTGCCAGCAGCCCCTCCCCGGGACAGGACTACGAGCAGTACTTC
CDR3: CASSPSPGQDYEQYF
J: TRBJ2-7
length: 15
D: TRBD1
V: TRBV6-5
size: once

DNA: TGTGCCAGCAGCTTACGGGGAACGGTTGGGTCTTATAGCAATCAGCCCCAGCATTTT
CDR3: CASSLRGTVGSYSNQPQHF
J: TRBJ1-5
length: 19
D: -
V: TRBV7-2
size: -

DNA: TGTGCCAGCAGTGAAAATTGGGCAGGGGATCAGCCCCAGCATTTT
CDR3: CASSENWAGDQPQHF
J: TRBJ1-5
length: 15
D: -
V: TRBV2
size: few

DNA: TGTGCCAGCAAGGAAGGGGGCGCGAGTACTGCCTATGGCTACACCTTC
CDR3: CASKEGGASTAYGYTF
J: TRBJ1-2
length: 16
D: TRBD1
V: TRBV5-4
size: -

DNA: TGCGCCAGCAGCCAAGATTGGGAGTTGGGGTGGGGAGGTACGCAGTATTTT
CDR3: CASSQDWELGWGGTQYF
J: TRBJ2-3
length: 17
D: -
V: TRBV4-3
size: -

DNA: TGCAGCGTTCCGGGACAACTGGGTGGCTACACCTTC
CDR3: CSVPGQLGGYTF
J: TRBJ1-2
length: 12
D: -
V: TRBV29-1
size: once

DNA: TGTGCCAGCGCGGGGGGTTTAGACGAGACCCAGTACTTC
CDR3: CASAGGLDETQYF
J: TRBJ2-5
length: 13
D: TRBD2
V: TRBV5-4
size: -

DNA: TGTGCCAGCAGCCTTCGACAGGGCAATTATATAGGAAAACTGTTTTTT
CDR3: CASSLRQGNYIGKLFF
J: TRBJ1-4
length: 16
D: TRBD1
V: TRBV3-1/TRBV3-2
size: -

DNA: TGTGCCAGCAGTGTGGCAGGGGCAGGGAATCAGCCCCAGCATTTT
CDR3: CASSVAGAGNQPQHF
J: TRBJ1-5
length: 15
D: -
V: TRBV2
size: -

DNA: TGTGCCAGCAGCGATCTAAGGGGTGCTCCCCTCCACTTT
CDR3: CASSDLRGAPLHF
J: TRBJ1-6
length: 13
D: -
V: TRBV9
size: once

DNA: TGTGCCAGCAGCTTGGTTGGGAGGACCGGGGAGCTGTTTTTT
CDR3: CASSLVGRTGELFF
J: TRBJ2-2
length: 14
D: -
V: TRBV5-6
size: -

DNA: TGTGCCAGTAGTATAGTAGACAGGGGGTACTCTGGAAACACCATATATTTT
CDR3: CASSIVDRGYSGNTIYF
J: TRBJ1-3
length: 17
D: TRBD1
V: TRBV19
size: -

DNA: TGTGCCAGTAGTATGGAAGGACAGATCAATCAGCCCCAGCATTTT
CDR3: CASSMEGQINQPQHF
J: TRBJ1-5
length: 15
D: -
V: TRBV19
size: -

DNA: TGCGCCAGCGGGCTAGCGGGCCAAGAGACCCAGTACTTC
CDR3: CASGLAGQETQYF
J: TRBJ2-5
length: 13
D: TRBD2
V: TRBV5-1
size: -

DNA: TGCGCCAGCAGCCCAGGGACAGGGAATAGCAATCAGCCCCAGCATTTT
CDR3: CASSPGTGNSNQPQHF
J: TRBJ1-5
length: 16
D: TRBD1
V: TRBV4-1
size: -

DNA: TGCGCCAGCAGCCTAAGCGGACAGCAAGAGACCCAGTACTTC
CDR3: CASSLSGQQETQYF
J: TRBJ2-5
length: 14
D: -
V: TRBV4-1
size: -

DNA: TGCGCCAGCAGTGGCGCAACCAATGAGCAGTTCTTC
CDR3: CASSGATNEQFF
J: TRBJ2-1
length: 12
D: -
V: TRBV10-1
size: -

DNA: TGCGCCAGCAGCCGGGGGGTAGGGGCGGACACCGGGGAGCTGTTTTTT
CDR3: CASSRGVGADTGELFF
J: TRBJ2-2
length: 16
D: -
V: TRBV4-3
size: -

DNA: TGCGCCAGCACCTTAGCGGTTACCTCCTACAATGAGCAGTTCTTC
CDR3: CASTLAVTSYNEQFF
J: TRBJ2-1
length: 15
D: -
V: TRBV5-1
size: -

DNA: TGCAGCGTTGAGAGTGGGGCTAGCGGTTCCTACAATGAGCAGTTCTTC
CDR3: CSVESGASGSYNEQFF
J: TRBJ2-1
length: 16
D: TRBD2
V: TRBV29-1
size: -

DNA: TGTGCCAGCACCGGGGGTCAAGAGACCCAGTACTTC
CDR3: CASTGGQETQYF
J: TRBJ2-5
length: 12
D: -
V: TRBV12-3/TRBV12-4
size: few

DNA: TGTGCCAGCAGACCGGGACAGAGGAATTCACCCCTCCACTTT
CDR3: CASRPGQRNSPLHF
J: TRBJ1-6
length: 14
D: TRBD1
V: TRBV6-5
size: few

DNA: TGTGCCAGCAGTAAACAGGGGATGCAGAATTCACCCCTCCACTTT
CDR3: CASSKQGMQNSPLHF
J: TRBJ1-6
length: 15
D: TRBD1
V: TRBV25-1
size: -

DNA: TGTGCCAGCAGACTGACAGAAACTGGAAAGAGAACCCAGTACTTC
CDR3: CASRLTETGKRTQYF
J: TRBJ2-5
length: 15
D: -
V: TRBV2
size: once

DNA: TGTGCCAGCAGCTTAGAGACTAGACAAGAGACCCAGTACTTC
CDR3: CASSLETRQETQYF
J: TRBJ2-5
length: 14
D: -
V: TRBV7-6
size: once

DNA: TGCGCCAGCAGGGAGGGCGCGAACACTGAAGCTTTCTTT
CDR3: CASREGANTEAFF
J: TRBJ1-1
length: 13
D: -
V: TRBV5-1
size: -

DNA: TGTGCCAGCGGGGGGACGTGGGAGACCCAGTACTTC
CDR3: CASGGTWETQYF
J: TRBJ2-5
length: 12
D: TRBD2
V: TRBV19
size: -

DNA: TGTGCCAGCAGCTTTGGGCAGGGGGCCGAAAAACTGTTTTTT
CDR3: CASSFGQGAEKLFF
J: TRBJ1-4
length: 14
D: TRBD1
V: TRBV11-2
size: -

DNA: TGTGCCAGCGCGGGACAGGGGTTGGCTAATGAAAAACTGTTTTTT
CDR3: CASAGQGLANEKLFF
J: TRBJ1-4
length: 15
D: TRBD1
V: TRBV18
size: -

DNA: TGTGCCAGCAGTACTGGTAGCGGGAGTTATCAAGAGACCCAGTACTTC
CDR3: CASSTGSGSYQETQYF
J: TRBJ2-5
length: 16
D: TRBD2
V: TRBV2
size: -

DNA: TGTGCCAGCAGCTTGGCCGCAGGGGGCTCTGGAAACACCATATATTTT
CDR3: CASSLAAGGSGNTIYF
J: TRBJ1-3
length: 16
D: TRBD1
V: TRBV5-4
size: -

DNA: TGCGCCAGTGCTACTAGCGGGAGCGGCGGGGAGCTGTTTTTT
CDR3: CASATSGSGGELFF
J: TRBJ2-2
length: 14
D: TRBD2
V: TRBV5-1
size: -

DNA: TGTGCCAGCAATGAAGGGGACAGGTACCTTTCACCCCTCCACTTT
CDR3: CASNEGDRYLSPLHF
J: TRBJ1-6
length: 15
D: TRBD1
V: TRBV6-1
size: -